These T cell receptor beta chains were read from a single sample in a study of OX40 agonist ivuxolimab in advanced cancers. The data were produced by immunoSEQ multiplex PCR, yet TCRdb's version contains in-frame clones alone and is incomplete. The table records 58,000 or so clones, roughly four fifths of them present only once. The specimen comprised CD4+ or CD8+ T cells sorted from blood, sampled in a trial of the OX40 agonist ivuxolimab. All receptors derive from an adult with an advanced solid tumor such as melanoma, head and neck, liver or kidney cancer. CDR3s include the opening cysteine and the closing phenylalanine or tryptophan. D genes are given only for firm matches. A clone size is listed for some rows: how often the clone was seen (once, few, many), or a class if it is expanded.

NA,NA,TRBV9,TRBJ1-4,15,TGTGCCAGCAGCCCCAGACAGTCAACTAATGAAAAACTGTTTTTT,CASSPRQSTNEKLFF
NA,NA,TRBV28,TRBJ2-3,16,TGTGCCAGCATTAATCAGCGCATCGGGGGCACAGATACGCAGTATTTT,CASINQRIGGTDTQYF
NA,once,TRBV7-9,TRBJ2-1,16,TGTGCCAGCAGCGGGTGGAAGGCGGGCGGCGGGAATGAGCAGTTCTTC,CASSGWKAGGGNEQFF
TRBD1,NA,TRBV15,TRBJ2-1,15,TGTGCCACCAGCAGAGACAGGGGGTCCTACAATGAGCAGTTCTTC,CATSRDRGSYNEQFF
TRBD1,NA,TRBV28,TRBJ1-1,16,TGTGCCAGCAGCTTTCTGACAGGGGCAAAGAACACTGAAGCTTTCTTT,CASSFLTGAKNTEAFF
NA,NA,TRBV29-1,TRBJ1-1,14,TGCAGCGGTGATCGGCGGGGGGCGAACACTGAAGCTTTCTTT,CSGDRRGANTEAFF
TRBD1,NA,TRBV4-1,TRBJ2-1,17,TGCGCCAGCAGCCGGAAACAGGGGGTTTTCTCCTACAATGAGCAGTTCTTC,CASSRKQGVFSYNEQFF
NA,NA,TRBV15,TRBJ1-2,15,TGTGCCACCAGCAGTGTAGGAGGCGGCAACTATGGCTACACCTTC,CATSSVGGGNYGYTF
TRBD2,NA,TRBV6-1,TRBJ2-5,14,TGTGCCAGCAGCAATGGGGCTAGCGGGGGACTTCTGTACTTC,CASSNGASGGLLYF
TRBD2,NA,TRBV6-1,TRBJ2-2,18,TGTGCCGGCAGTGAAGGACCCCCCGGGACTAGCGTTGGCGGGGAGCTGTTTTTT,CAGSEGPPGTSVGGELFF
NA,NA,TRBV18,TRBJ1-1,13,TGTGCCAGCTCACCCCCGAGTAAAGCTGAAGCTTTCTTT,CASSPPSKAEAFF
NA,NA,TRBV6-6,TRBJ1-2,14,TGTGCCAGCAGTTCAGGGGACTTAGGCTATGGCTACACCTTC,CASSSGDLGYGYTF
TRBD2,NA,TRBV27,TRBJ2-3,16,TGTGCCAGCAGTTTAGGAGTAGGGAGGGGCACAGATACGCAGTATTTT,CASSLGVGRGTDTQYF
NA,NA,TRBV11-2,TRBJ1-5,14,TGTGCCAGCAGCTGGAGTGGGGGATATCAGCCCCAGCATTTT,CASSWSGGYQPQHF
NA,NA,TRBV4-1,TRBJ1-3,13,TGCGCCAGCAGCCAAGATAGGGGAAACACCATATATTTT,CASSQDRGNTIYF
TRBD2,NA,TRBV5-8,TRBJ2-3,16,TGTGCCAGCAGCTTGGATCTCGGGAGGAGCACAGATACGCAGTATTTT,CASSLDLGRSTDTQYF
NA,NA,TRBV27,TRBJ2-5,14,TGTGCCAGCAGTTTAGAGGGGGTCCAAGAGACCCAGTACTTC,CASSLEGVQETQYF
NA,few,TRBV6-5,TRBJ1-4,14,TGTGCCAGCAGACGGACAGCAACTAATGAAAAACTGTTTTTT,CASRRTATNEKLFF
NA,NA,TRBV30,TRBJ1-2,15,TGTGCCTGGAGTGTGGTAGGGAGCCACTTCTATGGCTACACCTTC,CAWSVVGSHFYGYTF
TRBD2,NA,TRBV19,TRBJ2-3,16,TGTGCCAGTAGTATGCGGCTAGCGGTGCCCGGGGATACGCAGTATTTT,CASSMRLAVPGDTQYF
NA,once,TRBV7-8,TRBJ1-6,15,TGTGCCAGCAGCTTTTGGACGGATTATAATTCACCCCTCCACTTT,CASSFWTDYNSPLHF
TRBD1,NA,TRBV7-2,TRBJ1-4,14,TGTGCCAGCAGCTTAGCGGGACAGTTTGAAAAACTGTTTTTT,CASSLAGQFEKLFF
TRBD1,once,TRBV19,TRBJ2-1,14,TGTGCCAGTAGTAGACAGGGGAGTTACAATGAGCAGTTCTTC,CASSRQGSYNEQFF
NA,NA,TRBV10-3,TRBJ2-2,14,TGTGCCATCAGTGCACAGGCGATAGGCGGGGAGCTGTTTTTT,CAISAQAIGGELFF
NA,NA,TRBV28,TRBJ2-7,13,TGTGCCAGCAGTTCGGCTGCATCCTACGAGCAGTACTTC,CASSSAASYEQYF
TRBD2,NA,TRBV7-3,TRBJ2-1,15,TGTGCCAGCAGCTTAGGCCCCTCTAGCGGGGGAGAGCAGTTCTTC,CASSLGPSSGGEQFF
TRBD2,NA,TRBV19,TRBJ2-1,15,TGTGCCAGTGGTAGCGGGAGGTCTTACCTGAATGAGCAGTTCTTC,CASGSGRSYLNEQFF
NA,NA,TRBV6-6,TRBJ2-5,14,TGTGCCAGCAGTTACACGGGTAGCCAAGAGACCCAGTACTTC,CASSYTGSQETQYF
NA,NA,TRBV9,TRBJ1-6,15,TGTGCCAACAGCATGACCAGGGGTGGATATTCACCCCTCCACTTT,CANSMTRGGYSPLHF
NA,NA,TRBV9,TRBJ2-5,14,TGTGCCAGCAGCGTGGACGGGAGAAGGGAGACCCAGTACTTC,CASSVDGRRETQYF
NA,NA,TRBV5-1,TRBJ2-5,14,TGCGCCAGCAGCCCTGGCAGGGAACAAGAGACCCAGTACTTC,CASSPGREQETQYF
TRBD1,NA,TRBV29-1,TRBJ1-1,16,TGCAGCGTCCTGACTATGGGACAGAGAATGAACACTGAAGCTTTCTTT,CSVLTMGQRMNTEAFF
TRBD2,NA,TRBV5-4,TRBJ2-5,14,TGTGCCAGCAGCTTGACTAGCGGGAAGGAGACCCAGTACTTC,CASSLTSGKETQYF
NA,NA,TRBV10-1,TRBJ2-7,13,TGCGCCAGCAGTGCCAGGGAGAAACACGAGCAGTACTTC,CASSAREKHEQYF
NA,NA,TRBV30,TRBJ1-1,12,TGTGCCTGGAGTGGCAGTTACACTGAAGCTTTCTTT,CAWSGSYTEAFF
NA,NA,TRBV9,TRBJ1-1,14,TGTGCCAGCAGCGTAGAGACAGTTAACACTGAAGCTTTCTTT,CASSVETVNTEAFF
TRBD2,NA,TRBV9,TRBJ2-3,16,TGTGCCAGCAGCGGCGGGACTAGCTCGGGCACAGATACGCAGTATTTT,CASSGGTSSGTDTQYF
NA,NA,TRBV18,TRBJ2-6,15,TGTGCCAGCTCACTCCAGGGGACTGGGGCCAACGTCCTGACTTTC,CASSLQGTGANVLTF
TRBD1,few,TRBV7-9,TRBJ1-1,15,TGTGCCAGCAGTCCTCCCGCAGGGGGCGGCACTGAAGCTTTCTTT,CASSPPAGGGTEAFF
TRBD1,NA,TRBV9,TRBJ2-7,15,TGTGCCAGCAGCGTCGGCGGACAGGGATCCTACGAGCAGTACTTC,CASSVGGQGSYEQYF
TRBD1,NA,TRBV6-1,TRBJ2-7,14,TGTGCCAGCAGTGATGAGGGGGCCTACTACGAGCAGTACTTC,CASSDEGAYYEQYF
TRBD2,few,TRBV10-3,TRBJ2-2,20,TGTGCCATCGGCACCGGCACTAGCGGGAGGACGGAACGGAGTACCGGGGAGCTGTTTTTT,CAIGTGTSGRTERSTGELFF
TRBD1,NA,TRBV19,TRBJ2-3,16,TGTGCCAGTAGTCCCCGGGACAGGGGGCTATGGGATACGCAGTATTTT,CASSPRDRGLWDTQYF
NA,NA,TRBV9,TRBJ2-5,16,TGTGCCAGCAGCGTAGGACCGTTTGGGGGTCAGGAGACCCAGTACTTC,CASSVGPFGGQETQYF
NA,NA,TRBV2,TRBJ1-2,13,TGTGCCAGCAGTGCAGGGAATGGTTATGGCTACACCTTC,CASSAGNGYGYTF
TRBD2,NA,TRBV27,TRBJ2-1,21,TGTGCCAGCAGTTCGAGGAGGCTCGCGGGAGGGCCCTCGGTAGATTACAATGAGCAGTTCTTC,CASSSRRLAGGPSVDYNEQFF
NA,NA,TRBV11-1,TRBJ2-7,14,TGTGCCAGCAGCTCCAATAGCGGAACCTACGAGCAGTACTTC,CASSSNSGTYEQYF
NA,NA,TRBV19,TRBJ2-1,15,TGTGCCAGTAGTATAGACCGGGACAAATACAATGAGCAGTTCTTC,CASSIDRDKYNEQFF
NA,NA,TRBV5-1,TRBJ1-1,13,TGCGCCAGCAGCTTCTCGGTGAACACTGAAGCTTTCTTT,CASSFSVNTEAFF
NA,NA,TRBV27,TRBJ2-1,15,TGTGCCAGCAGTTTATCGGACCGACGCGGAGGTGAGCAGTTCTTC,CASSLSDRRGGEQFF
NA,NA,TRBV12-5,TRBJ1-3,16,TGTGCTAGTGGTCCTCGTCGGGTAATGGCTGGAAACACCATATATTTT,CASGPRRVMAGNTIYF
NA,NA,TRBV18,TRBJ2-7,14,TGTGCCAGTCCTAGGCGGCTCAGCTCCTACGAGCAGTACTTC,CASPRRLSSYEQYF
NA,NA,TRBV6-1,TRBJ2-7,13,TGTGCCAGCAGGCTGACAGACTCCTACGAGCAGTACTTC,CASRLTDSYEQYF
NA,NA,TRBV19,TRBJ2-5,14,TGTGCCAGTAGTATACTAGGAGCCGGGGAGACCCAGTACTTC,CASSILGAGETQYF